This TCR beta chain was sequenced for a study of blood T cell repertoires in COVID-19. Across the whole study: Donors in the United States, Italy and Spain gave samples during acute or convalescent COVID-19. T cells, B-cell-depleted T cells, or PBMCs provided the cDNA or gDNA that served as material.

Per the authors' pipeline: Quantification of nucleated cells was approximated via reference gene primer amplification. Some clones are missing from TCRdb's copy, which holds only in-frame ones; the method was immunoSEQ multiplex PCR. V, J and clone size are taken as reported in that table, and D and trimming were inferred from the DNA itself. The repertoire includes more than 90,000 clones, more than 75% of them detected once, and approximately 1.5% sits in the top ten. The CDR3 loop spans 15 amino acids. Germline V gene data show CDR1 as MNHEY and CDR2 as SVGAGI. The J segment lost 7 bases and the V segment lost 5 bases, leaving 11 bases of the junction unmatched. By share of the sample, this clone is medium-sized (0.01 to 0.1%).

Source material: peripheral blood. This chain uses TRBV6-5 with TRBJ1-5; 7 nucleotides line up with TRBD1. This receptor was taken from a middle-aged man with acute or convalescent COVID-19. CDR3 nucleotides: TGTGCCAGCAGTAAAACGGGACAGCGGCCACAGCCCCAGCATTTT. Translated: CASSKTGQRPQPQHF.